These 8 T cell receptor beta chains originate from one sample sequenced in a study of OX40 agonist ivuxolimab in advanced cancers. The assay was immunoSEQ multiplex PCR, and TCRdb's table has in-frame clones only and misses some. The data hold 48,000 or so clones, with 83% observed a single time. Source: CD4+ or CD8+ T cells sorted from blood, taken in a trial of the OX40 agonist ivuxolimab. The receptor source for this set is an adult with an advanced solid tumor such as melanoma, head and neck, liver or kidney cancer.

This clone was observed once. The J gene is TRBJ1-1, the V gene TRBV5-6; D remains ambiguous. The CDR3 has 14 residues. Germline V gene data show CDR1 as SGHDT and CDR2 as YYEEEE. V was trimmed by 2 bases and J by 1 base, leaving 9 bases between them. CDR3 coding DNA: TGTGCCAGCAGCTTAGTTAGCGAGAACACTGAAGCTTTCTTT. The encoded protein is CASSLVSENTEAFF.

The chain is built from TRBV10-3 and TRBJ2-5; D is possibly TRBD1 (6 bases). The ends were cut back, 6 bases at V and 5 bases at J, with 16 bases in the middle. Germline CDR1 ENHRY, CDR2 SYGVKD. The CDR3 extends over 14 amino acids. This CDR3 reads CAIRGADRSETQYF. CDR3 DNA: TGTGCCATCAGGGGGGCAGACAGGTCTGAGACCCAGTACTTC.

This clone was counted a few times. This chain's CDR3 is CASSDDNRGFGSYTF. CDR3 nucleotide sequence: TGTGCCAGCAGTGATGATAACAGGGGGTTCGGGAGCTACACCTTC. The V gene is TRBV25-1, the J gene TRBJ1-2; the match to TRBD1 covers 8 bases. This CDR3 spans 15 amino acids. V trimming: 3 bases; J trimming: 9 bases; junction bases outside the gene matches: 12. Germline CDR1 is MGHDK and CDR2 is SYGVNS.

V gene TRBV9 combines with J gene TRBJ2-1; TRBD2 matches 7 bases. The trim removed 0 bases at V and 4 bases at J, leaving 4 bases unmatched. The CDR3 is 15 amino acids. Germline V gives CDR1 SGDLS, CDR2 YYNGEE. CDR3 loop: CASSVERTSYNEQFF. CDR3 in DNA: TGTGCCAGCAGCGTAGAGAGGACTAGTTACAATGAGCAGTTCTTC.

This clone was observed a handful of times. The chain is built from TRBV10-2 and TRBJ2-3; TRBD2 agrees at 12 bases. The CDR3 runs to 17 residues. V was clipped by 1 base and J by 2 bases; unmatched bases: 4. Germline-derived CDR1 and CDR2 are WSHSY and SAAADI. In DNA, the CDR3 is TGCGCCAGCAGTGAGTTTACTAGCGGGGGGCCCACAGATACGCAGTATTTT. This sequence encodes CASSEFTSGGPTDTQYF.

The chain carries TRBV5-1 and TRBJ1-4; 8 nucleotides line up with TRBD1. V lost 4 bases to trimming and J lost 2 bases; unmatched junction nucleotides: 16. CDR1 SGHRS and CDR2 YFSETQ come from the germline V gene. The CDR3 spans 19 residues. The DNA of the CDR3 is TGCGCCAGCAGCAGATGGACAGGGTTCGAGGGACTTACTAATGAAAAACTGTTTTTT. This encodes CASSRWTGFEGLTNEKLFF.

The chain employs TRBV19 and TRBJ2-7, with 10 bases lining up with TRBD2. CDR1 and CDR2 from the germline V gene are LNHDA and SQIVND (reference sequence). V gave up 4 bases and J gave up 4 bases; unmatched junction bases: 7. This CDR3 spans 15 amino acids. CDR3 in amino acids: CASSTFSGGSYEQYF. The CDR3 nucleotides read TGTGCCAGTAGTACCTTTAGCGGGGGGAGTTACGAGCAGTACTTC. The full variable domain, rest sourced from reference TRBV19 and TRBJ2-7, is DGGITQSPKYLFRKEGQNVTLSCEQNLNHDAMYWYRQDPGQGLRLIYYSQIVNDFQKGDIAEGYSVSREKKESFPLTVTSAQKNPTAFYLCASSTFSGGSYEQYFGPGTRLTVT.

V usage is TRBV29-1 and J usage is TRBJ2-1, with D possibly matching TRBD1 (6 bases). Between the trimmed V and J ends, which lost 3 bases and 8 bases, there was a span of 17 bases. The CDR3 runs 14 residues. Germline loops: CDR1 SQVTM, CDR2 ANQGSEA. The chain's CDR3 is CSVDGGTGTYEQFF. The CDR3 DNA is TGCAGCGTTGATGGGGGCACCGGTACCTATGAGCAGTTCTTC.